This T cell receptor beta chain derives from a study of OX40 agonist ivuxolimab in advanced cancers. The germline V gene encodes CDR1 SGHTA and CDR2 FQGTGA. CDR3 length: 13 amino acids. Trimming stripped 7 bases from V and 0 bases from J, with 8 bases between. Repertoires were generated with immunoSEQ multiplex PCR, while TCRdb's copy carries only in-frame clones and drops some. The sample lists roughly 30,000 clones; just under 90% were seen once. This TCR derives from an adult with an advanced solid tumor such as melanoma, head and neck, liver or kidney cancer. This specimen was CD4+ or CD8+ T cells sorted from blood, taken in a trial of the OX40 agonist ivuxolimab. The V gene is TRBV7-3, the J gene TRBJ2-3, with D unclear. In DNA, the CDR3 is TGTGCCAGCAAATCCGGCAGCACAGATACGCAGTATTTT. Translation gives CASKSGSTDTQYF.